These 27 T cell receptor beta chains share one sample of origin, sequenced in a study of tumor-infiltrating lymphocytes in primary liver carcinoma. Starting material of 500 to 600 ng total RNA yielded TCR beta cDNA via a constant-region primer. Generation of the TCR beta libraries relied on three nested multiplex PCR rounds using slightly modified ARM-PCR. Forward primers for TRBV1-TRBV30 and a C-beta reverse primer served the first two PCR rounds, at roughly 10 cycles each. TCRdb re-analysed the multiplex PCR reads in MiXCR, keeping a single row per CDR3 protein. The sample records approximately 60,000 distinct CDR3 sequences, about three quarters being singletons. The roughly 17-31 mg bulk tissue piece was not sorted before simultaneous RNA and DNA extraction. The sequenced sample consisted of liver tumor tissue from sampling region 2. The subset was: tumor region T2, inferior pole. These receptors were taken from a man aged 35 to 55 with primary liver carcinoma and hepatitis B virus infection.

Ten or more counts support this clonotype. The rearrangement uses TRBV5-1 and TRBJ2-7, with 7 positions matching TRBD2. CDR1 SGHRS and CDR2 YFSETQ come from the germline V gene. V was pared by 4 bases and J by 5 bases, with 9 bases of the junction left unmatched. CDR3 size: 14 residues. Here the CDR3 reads CASSPSAGRNEQYF. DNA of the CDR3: TGCGCCAGCAGCCCCTCAGCGGGAAGAAACGAGCAGTACTTC.

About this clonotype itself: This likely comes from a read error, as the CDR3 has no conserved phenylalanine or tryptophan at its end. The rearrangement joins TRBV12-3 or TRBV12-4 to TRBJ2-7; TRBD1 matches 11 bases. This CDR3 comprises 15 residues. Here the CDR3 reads CANSFGQGADYEQYS. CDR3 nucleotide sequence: TGTGCCAACAGTTTTGGACAGGGGGCGGACTACGAGCAGTACTCC.

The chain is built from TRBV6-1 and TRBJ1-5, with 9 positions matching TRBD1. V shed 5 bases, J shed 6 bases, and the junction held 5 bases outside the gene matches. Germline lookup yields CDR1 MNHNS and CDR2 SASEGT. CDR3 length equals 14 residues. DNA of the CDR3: TGTGCCAGCAGTCTACAGGGGGCCACTCAGCCCCAGCATTTT. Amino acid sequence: CASSLQGATQPQHF.

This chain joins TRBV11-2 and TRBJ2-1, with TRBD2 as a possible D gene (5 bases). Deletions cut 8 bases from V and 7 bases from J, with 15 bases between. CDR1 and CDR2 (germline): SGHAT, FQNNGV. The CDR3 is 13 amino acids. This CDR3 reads CASEGSSVNEQFF. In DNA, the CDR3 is TGTGCCAGCGAAGGGAGTAGCGTAAATGAGCAGTTCTTC.

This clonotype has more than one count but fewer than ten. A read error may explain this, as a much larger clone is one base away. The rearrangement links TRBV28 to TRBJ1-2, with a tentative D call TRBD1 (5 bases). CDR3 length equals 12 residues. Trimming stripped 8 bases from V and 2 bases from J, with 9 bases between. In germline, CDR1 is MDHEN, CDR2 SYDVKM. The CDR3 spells CASGRQNYGYTF. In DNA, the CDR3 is TGTGCCAGCGGCCGACAGAACTATGGCTACACCTTC.

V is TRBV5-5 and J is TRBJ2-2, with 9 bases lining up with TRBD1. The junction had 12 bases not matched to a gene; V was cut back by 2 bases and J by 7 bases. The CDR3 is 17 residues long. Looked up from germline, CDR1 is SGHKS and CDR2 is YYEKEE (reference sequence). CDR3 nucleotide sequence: TGTGCCAGCAGCTTTTCGGGCACAGGGGGCGCCAGCGGGGAGCTGTTTTTT. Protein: CASSFSGTGGASGELFF.

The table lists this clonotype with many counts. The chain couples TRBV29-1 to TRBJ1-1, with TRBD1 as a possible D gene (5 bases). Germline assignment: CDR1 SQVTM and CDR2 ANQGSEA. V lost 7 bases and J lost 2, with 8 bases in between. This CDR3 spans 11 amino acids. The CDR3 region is CSGGHNTEAFF. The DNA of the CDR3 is TGCAGCGGTGGACATAACACTGAAGCTTTCTTT.

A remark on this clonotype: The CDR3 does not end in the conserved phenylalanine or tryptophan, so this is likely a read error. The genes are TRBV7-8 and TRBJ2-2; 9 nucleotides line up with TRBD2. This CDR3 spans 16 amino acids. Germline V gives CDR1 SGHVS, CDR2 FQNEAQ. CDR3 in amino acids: CASSLGVAGVSGELFL. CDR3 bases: TGTGCGAGCAGCTTAGGAGTAGCGGGAGTTTCCGGGGAGCTGTTTTTG.

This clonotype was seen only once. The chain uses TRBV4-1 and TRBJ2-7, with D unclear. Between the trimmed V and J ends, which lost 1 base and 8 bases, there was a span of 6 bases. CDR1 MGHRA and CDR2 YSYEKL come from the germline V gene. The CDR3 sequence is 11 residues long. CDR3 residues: CASSQGSKQYF. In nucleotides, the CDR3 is TGCGCCAGCAGCCAAGGGAGTAAGCAGTACTTC.

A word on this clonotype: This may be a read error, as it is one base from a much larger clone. CDR3 sequence reads: CASSWPPRLAGGPASDTQYF. CDR3 in DNA: TGTGCCAGCAGCTGGCCCCCGAGACTAGCGGGAGGGCCGGCTTCAGATACGCAGTATTTT. The chain combines TRBV7-9 with TRBJ2-3; 14 nucleotides line up with TRBD2. Germline values: CDR1 SEHNR, CDR2 FQNEAQ (reference sequence). This CDR3 is built from 20 residues. J was trimmed by 4 bases and V by 4 bases; bases with no gene match: 16. Looking up the rest from reference TRBV7-9 and TRBJ2-3 gives the full variable domain: DTGVSQNPRHKITKRGQNVTFRCDPISEHNRLYWYRQTLGQGPEFLTYFQNEAQLEKSRLLSDRFSAERPKGSFSTLEIQRTEQGDSAMYLCASSWPPRLAGGPASDTQYFGPGTRLTVL.

This CDR3 reads CASSGTSAAYEQYF. The CDR3 DNA follows: TGTGCCAGCAGTGGGACTAGCGCGGCCTACGAGCAGTACTTC. The genes are TRBV6-5 and TRBJ2-7; TRBD2 matches at 10 bases. V shed 5 bases, J shed 2 bases, and the junction held 3 bases outside the gene matches. This CDR3 is 14 amino acids long. CDR1 is MNHEY and CDR2 is SVGAGI in the germline V gene.

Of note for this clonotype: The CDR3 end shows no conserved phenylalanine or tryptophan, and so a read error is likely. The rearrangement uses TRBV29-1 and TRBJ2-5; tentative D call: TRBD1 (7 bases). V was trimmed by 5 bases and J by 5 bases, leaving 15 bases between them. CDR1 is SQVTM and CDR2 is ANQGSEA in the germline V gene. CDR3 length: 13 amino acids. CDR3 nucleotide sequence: TGCAGCGTTTCATTCAGGGGGAGGGAGACCCAGTACTCC. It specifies CSVSFRGRETQYS.

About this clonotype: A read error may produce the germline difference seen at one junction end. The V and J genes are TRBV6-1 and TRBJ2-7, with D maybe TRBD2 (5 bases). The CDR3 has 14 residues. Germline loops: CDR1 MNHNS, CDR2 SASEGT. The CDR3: CASGEARVSYEQYF. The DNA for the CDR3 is TGTGCCAGCGGTGAAGCGCGGGTTTCCTACGAGCAGTACTTC.

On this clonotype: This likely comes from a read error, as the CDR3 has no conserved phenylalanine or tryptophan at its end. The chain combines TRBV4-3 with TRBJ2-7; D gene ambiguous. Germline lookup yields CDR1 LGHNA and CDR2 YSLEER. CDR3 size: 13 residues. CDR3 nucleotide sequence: TGCGCCAGCAGTCAAGATAGTTCGACCGAGCAGTACTTA. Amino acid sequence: CASSQDSSTEQYL.

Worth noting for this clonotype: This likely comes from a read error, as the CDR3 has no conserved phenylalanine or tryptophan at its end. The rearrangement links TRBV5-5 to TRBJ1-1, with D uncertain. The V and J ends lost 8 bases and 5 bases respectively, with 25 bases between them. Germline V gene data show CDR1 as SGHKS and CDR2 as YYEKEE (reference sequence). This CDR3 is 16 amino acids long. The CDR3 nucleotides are TGTGCCAGTAGCCGAGAGTGGGCGTCTTTCAAGACTGAAGCTTTCCTT. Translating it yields CASSREWASFKTEAFL.

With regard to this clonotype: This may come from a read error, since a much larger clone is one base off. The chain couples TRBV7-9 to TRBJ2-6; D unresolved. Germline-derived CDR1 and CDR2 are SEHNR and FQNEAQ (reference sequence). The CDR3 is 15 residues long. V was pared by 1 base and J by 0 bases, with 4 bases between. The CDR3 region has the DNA TGTGCCAGCAGCTTAGTCCGCTCTGGGGCCAACGTCCTGACTTTC. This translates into CASSLVRSGANVLTF.

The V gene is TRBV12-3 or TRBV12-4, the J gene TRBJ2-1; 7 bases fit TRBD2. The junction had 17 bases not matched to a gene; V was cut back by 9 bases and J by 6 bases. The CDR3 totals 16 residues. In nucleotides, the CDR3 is TGTGCCAGTGGTTTAGATCTAGCGGACTTTGGCAATGAGCAGTTCTTC. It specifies CASGLDLADFGNEQFF.

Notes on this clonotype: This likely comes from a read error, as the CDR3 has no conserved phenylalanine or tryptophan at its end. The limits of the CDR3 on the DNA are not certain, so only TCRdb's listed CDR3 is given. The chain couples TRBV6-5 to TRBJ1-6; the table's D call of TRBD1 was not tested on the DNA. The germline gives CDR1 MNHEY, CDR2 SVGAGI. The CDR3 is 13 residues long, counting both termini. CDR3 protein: CANSGIGDSPPHS.

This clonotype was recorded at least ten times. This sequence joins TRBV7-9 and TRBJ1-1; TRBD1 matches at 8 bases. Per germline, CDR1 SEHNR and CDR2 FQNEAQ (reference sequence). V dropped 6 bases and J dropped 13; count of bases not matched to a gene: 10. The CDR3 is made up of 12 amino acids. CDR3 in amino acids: CASSQTGESGFF. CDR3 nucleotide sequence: TGTGCCAGCAGTCAGACAGGGGAGTCGGGTTTCTTT.

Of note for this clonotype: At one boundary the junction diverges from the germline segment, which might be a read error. Here the CDR3 reads CASTIGPGFHSYDEQFF. The DNA of the CDR3 is TGTGCCAGCACCATCGGACCCGGGTTTCACTCCTACGATGAGCAGTTCTTC. The V gene is TRBV11-1, the J gene TRBJ2-1; D is uncertain. Looked up from germline, CDR1 is SGHAT and CDR2 is FQDESV (reference sequence). This CDR3 region has 17 residues.

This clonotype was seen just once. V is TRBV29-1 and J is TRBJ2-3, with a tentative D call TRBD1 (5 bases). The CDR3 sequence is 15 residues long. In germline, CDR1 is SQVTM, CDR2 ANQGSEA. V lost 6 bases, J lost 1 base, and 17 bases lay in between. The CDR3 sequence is CSVWAKGCGTDTQYF. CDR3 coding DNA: TGCAGCGTGTGGGCCAAGGGGTGCGGCACAGATACGCAGTATTTT.

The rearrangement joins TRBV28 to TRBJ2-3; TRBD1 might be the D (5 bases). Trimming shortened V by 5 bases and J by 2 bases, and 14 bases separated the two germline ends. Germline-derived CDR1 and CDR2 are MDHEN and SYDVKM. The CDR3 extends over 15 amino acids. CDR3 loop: CASSGHGSHTDTQYF. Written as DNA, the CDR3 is TGTGCCAGCAGTGGACATGGGTCCCACACAGATACGCAGTATTTT. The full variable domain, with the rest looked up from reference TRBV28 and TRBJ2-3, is DVKVTQSSRYLVKRTGEKVFLECVQDMDHENMFWYRQDPGLGLRLIYFSYDVKMKEKGDIPEGYSVSREKKERFSLILESASTNQTSMYLCASSGHGSHTDTQYFGPGTRLTVL.

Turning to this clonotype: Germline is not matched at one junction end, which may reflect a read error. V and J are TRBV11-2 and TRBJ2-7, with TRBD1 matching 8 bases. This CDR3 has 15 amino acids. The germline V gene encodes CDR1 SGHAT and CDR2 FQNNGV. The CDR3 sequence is CASSLQQGEAYEQHF. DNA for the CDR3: TGCGCCAGCAGCCTCCAACAGGGGGAGGCGTACGAGCAGCACTTC.

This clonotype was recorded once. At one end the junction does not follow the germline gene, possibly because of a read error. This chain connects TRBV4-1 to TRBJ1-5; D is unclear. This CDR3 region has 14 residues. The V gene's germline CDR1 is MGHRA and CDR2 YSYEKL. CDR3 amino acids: CVSSQLNAPVAQHF. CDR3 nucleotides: TGCGTCAGCAGCCAACTCAACGCGCCCGTGGCCCAGCATTTT.

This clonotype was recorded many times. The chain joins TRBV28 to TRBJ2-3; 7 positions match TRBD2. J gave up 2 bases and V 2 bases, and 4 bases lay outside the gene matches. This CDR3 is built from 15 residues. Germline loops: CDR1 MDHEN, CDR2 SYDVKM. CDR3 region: CASSLRAGYTDTQYF. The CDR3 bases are TGTGCCAGCAGTTTAAGAGCGGGATACACAGATACGCAGTATTTT. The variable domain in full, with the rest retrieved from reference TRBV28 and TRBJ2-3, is DVKVTQSSRYLVKRTGEKVFLECVQDMDHENMFWYRQDPGLGLRLIYFSYDVKMKEKGDIPEGYSVSREKKERFSLILESASTNQTSMYLCASSLRAGYTDTQYFGPGTRLTVL.

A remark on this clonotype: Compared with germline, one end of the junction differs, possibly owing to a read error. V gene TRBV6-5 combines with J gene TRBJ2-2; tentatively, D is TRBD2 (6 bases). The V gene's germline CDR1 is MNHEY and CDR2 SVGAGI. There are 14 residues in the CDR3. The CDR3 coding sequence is TGTGCCAGCAGTTACTTACCGGGCAACGGGGGGCTGTTTTTT. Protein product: CASSYLPGNGGLFF.

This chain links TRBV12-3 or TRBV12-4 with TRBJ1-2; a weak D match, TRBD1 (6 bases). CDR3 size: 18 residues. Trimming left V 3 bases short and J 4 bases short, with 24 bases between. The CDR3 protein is CASSFGGRGRGSSYGYTF. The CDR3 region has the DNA TGTGCCAGCAGTTTTGGGGGGCGGGGGCGCGGTTCCTCCTATGGCTACACCTTC.